One TCR beta chain is described in this entry. Its target is not known. This sample was taken from a study of cytomegalovirus exposure and HLA in healthy donors. Study-level points and caveats: Subsequent analysis showed first-cohort TCR clusters tending to co-occur in around 130 validation repertoires. The study designated around 150 TCR beta chains cytomegalovirus-associated.

The method was immunoSEQ multiplex PCR; TCRdb's version includes in-frame clones alone and lacks a portion of them. This repertoire shows some 200,000 clones, about nine tenths found once; its top ten account for less than 9.5%. Trimming stripped 6 bases from V and 5 bases from J, with 10 bases between. Looked up from germline, CDR1 is MNHEY and CDR2 is SMNVEV (reference sequence). The CDR3 extends over 12 amino acids. The donors were members of the validation cohort comprising about 130 subjects, separate from the roughly 690-subject first cohort. The chain uses TRBV27 and TRBJ1-2; tentatively, D is TRBD1 (5 bases). The sequenced sample was PBMCs. This clonotype originated in a man under 40 in good health and CMV-seropositive. This CDR3 reads CASRGGTYGYTF. The DNA of the CDR3 is TGTGCCAGCAGGGGTGGGACTTATGGCTACACCTTC.